This TCR beta chain was identified during a study of T cell changes during pregnancy in multiple sclerosis. This CDR3 is built from 15 residues. V was pared by 3 bases and J by 2 bases, with 1 base of the junction left unmatched. CDR1 is SGHTA, CDR2 FQGNSA, per germline. Method: immunoSEQ multiplex PCR; TCRdb's copy keeps in-frame clones and lacks some. The sample yields over 65,000 clones, about 90% seen once. The rearrangement uses TRBV7-2 and TRBJ2-6; 7 bases agree with TRBD2. Source: peripheral blood, taken in the second trimester of pregnancy. This sequence originates from a female donor with multiple sclerosis, enrolled in a pregnancy study. The CDR3 DNA reads as TGTGCCAGCAGCTTGGGGGGGGCTGGGGCCAACGTCCTGACTTTC. Its translation is CASSLGGAGANVLTF.